The source of this TCR beta chain is a study of quantifying T cell responses using KT2 cells. At the level of the study: Reverse transcription used primers in the TCR alpha and beta constant regions.

This clonotype was seen more than once but under ten times. The CDR3 totals 16 residues. V lost 2 bases to trimming and J lost 0 bases; unmatched junction nucleotides: 5. CDR1 is SGHDT, CDR2 YYEEEE, per germline. A single-stranded UMI oligo with SP2 sequence was ligated to cDNA 3' ends. An equimolar mix of RC1.1 and RC1.2 primed the beta chain across TRBC1 and TRBC2. Via MiXCR, TCRdb re-called the UMI-ligation and nested PCR reads, giving one row per CDR3 protein. This table holds tens of thousands of distinct CDR3 sequences, 9% to 15% found once. This sequence was found in a human donor. This rearrangement joins TRBV5-6 to TRBJ2-1, with 7 nucleotides matching TRBD1. Sequenced material: PBMCs spiked with cells of the T cell clone KT2. CDR3 region: CASSFNRGASYNEQFF. As DNA, the CDR3 is TGTGCCAGCAGCTTTAACAGGGGTGCCTCCTACAATGAGCAGTTCTTC.